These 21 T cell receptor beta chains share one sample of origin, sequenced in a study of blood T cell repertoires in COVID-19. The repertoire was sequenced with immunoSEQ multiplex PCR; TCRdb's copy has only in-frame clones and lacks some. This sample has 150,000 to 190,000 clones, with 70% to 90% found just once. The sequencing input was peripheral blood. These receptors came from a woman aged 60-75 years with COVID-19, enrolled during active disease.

CDR3 sequence reads: CSASLGNEQFF. The CDR3 DNA reads as TGCAGTGCTAGTCTCGGGAATGAGCAGTTCTTC. The V and J genes are TRBV20-1 and TRBJ2-1; D not certain. The germline CDR1 and CDR2 sequences are DFQATT and SNEGSKA (reference sequence). Trimming left V 3 bases short and J 7 bases short, with 7 bases between. The CDR3 runs 11 residues.

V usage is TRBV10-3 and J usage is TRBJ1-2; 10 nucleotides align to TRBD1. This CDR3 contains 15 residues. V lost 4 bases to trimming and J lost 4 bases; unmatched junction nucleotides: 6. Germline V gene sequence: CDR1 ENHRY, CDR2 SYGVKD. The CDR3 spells CAISAPGQGSYGYTF. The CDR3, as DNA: TGTGCCATCAGTGCACCGGGACAGGGGTCCTATGGCTACACCTTC.

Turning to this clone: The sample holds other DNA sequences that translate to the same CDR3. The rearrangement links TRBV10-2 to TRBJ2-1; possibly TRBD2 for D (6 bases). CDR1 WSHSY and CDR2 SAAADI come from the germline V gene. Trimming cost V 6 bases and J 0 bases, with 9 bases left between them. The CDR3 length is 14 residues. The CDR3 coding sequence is TGCGCCAGCAGGGGACTTAGCTCCTACAATGAGCAGTTCTTC. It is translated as CASRGLSSYNEQFF.

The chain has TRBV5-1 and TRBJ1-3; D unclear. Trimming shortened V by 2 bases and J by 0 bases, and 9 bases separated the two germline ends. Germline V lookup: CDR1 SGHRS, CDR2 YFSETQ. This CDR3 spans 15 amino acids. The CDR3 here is CASSLALNSGNTIYF. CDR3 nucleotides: TGCGCCAGCAGCTTAGCACTTAACTCTGGAAACACCATATATTTT.

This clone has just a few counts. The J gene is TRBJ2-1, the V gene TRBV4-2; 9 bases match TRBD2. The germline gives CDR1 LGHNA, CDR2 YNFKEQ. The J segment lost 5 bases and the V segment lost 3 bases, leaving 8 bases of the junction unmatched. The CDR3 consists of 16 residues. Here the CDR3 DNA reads TGTGCCAGCAGCCATGCCCCGGCGGGAGGGAACAATGAGCAGTTCTTC. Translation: CASSHAPAGGNNEQFF.

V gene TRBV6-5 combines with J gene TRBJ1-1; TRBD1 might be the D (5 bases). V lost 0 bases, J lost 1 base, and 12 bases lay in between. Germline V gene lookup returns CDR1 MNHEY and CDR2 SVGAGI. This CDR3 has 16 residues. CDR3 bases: TGTGCCAGCAGTTACTCAAGCGGGGGTAGGAACACTGAAGCTTTCTTT. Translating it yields CASSYSSGGRNTEAFF.

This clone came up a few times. The CDR3 DNA reads TGTGCCAGCAGGGGACAGAACGGTGAAGCTTTCTTT. This codes for CASRGQNGEAFF. The rearrangement uses TRBV12-3 or TRBV12-4 and TRBJ1-1; 7 nucleotides match TRBD1. V lost 6 bases to trimming and J lost 7 bases; unmatched junction nucleotides: 5. CDR3 length: 12 residues.

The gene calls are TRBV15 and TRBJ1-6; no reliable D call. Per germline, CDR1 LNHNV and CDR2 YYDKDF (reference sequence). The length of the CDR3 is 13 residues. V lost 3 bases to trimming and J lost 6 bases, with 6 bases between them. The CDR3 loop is CATSSSSNSPLHF. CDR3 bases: TGTGCCACCAGCAGTAGTTCTAATTCACCCCTCCACTTT.

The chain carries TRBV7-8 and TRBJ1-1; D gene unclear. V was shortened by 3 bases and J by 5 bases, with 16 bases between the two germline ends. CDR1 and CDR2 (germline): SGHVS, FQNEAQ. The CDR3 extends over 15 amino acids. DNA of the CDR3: TGTGCCAGCAGCTTTGAATCGGGTCTTCTGACTGAAGCTTTCTTT. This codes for CASSFESGLLTEAFF. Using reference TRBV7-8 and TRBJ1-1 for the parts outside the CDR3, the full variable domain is GAGVSQSPRYKVAKRGQDVALRCDPISGHVSLFWYQQALGQGPEFLTYFQNEAQLDKSGLPSDRFFAERPEGSVSTLKIQRTQQEDSAVYLCASSFESGLLTEAFFGQGTRLTVV.

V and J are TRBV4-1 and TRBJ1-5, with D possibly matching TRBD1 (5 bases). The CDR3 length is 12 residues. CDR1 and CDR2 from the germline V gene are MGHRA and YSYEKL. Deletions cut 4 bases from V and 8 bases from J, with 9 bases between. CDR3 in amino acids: CASSREGEPQHF. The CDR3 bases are TGCGCCAGCAGCCGGGAAGGGGAGCCCCAGCATTTT.

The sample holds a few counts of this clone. The CDR3 coding sequence is TGTGCCAGCAGCCCAGGTCGGGGAGATACGCAGTATTTT. It codes for CASSPGRGDTQYF. The V call is TRBV7-3, the J call TRBJ2-3, with D perhaps matching TRBD2 (5 bases). Germline V lookup: CDR1 SGHTA, CDR2 FQGTGA. V lost 5 bases to trimming and J lost 5 bases, with 11 bases between them. The CDR3 extends over 13 amino acids.

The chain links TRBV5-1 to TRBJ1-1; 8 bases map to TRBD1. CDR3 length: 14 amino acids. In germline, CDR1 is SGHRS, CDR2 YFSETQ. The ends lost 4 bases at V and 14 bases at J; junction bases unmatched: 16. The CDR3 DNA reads TGCGCCAGCAGCACAGCCGGGACAGGCAACTTCGCGTTCTTT. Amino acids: CASSTAGTGNFAFF.

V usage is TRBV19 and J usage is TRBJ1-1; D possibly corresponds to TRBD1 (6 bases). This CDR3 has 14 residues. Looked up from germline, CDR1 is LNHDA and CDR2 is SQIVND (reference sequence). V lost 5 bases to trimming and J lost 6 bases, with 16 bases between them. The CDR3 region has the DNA TGTGCCAGTAGTTCAACAGGGCCGAGGGCTGAAGCTTTCTTT. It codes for CASSSTGPRAEAFF. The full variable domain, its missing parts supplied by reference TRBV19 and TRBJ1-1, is DGGITQSPKYLFRKEGQNVTLSCEQNLNHDAMYWYRQDPGQGLRLIYYSQIVNDFQKGDIAEGYSVSREKKESFPLTVTSAQKNPTAFYLCASSSTGPRAEAFFGQGTRLTVV.

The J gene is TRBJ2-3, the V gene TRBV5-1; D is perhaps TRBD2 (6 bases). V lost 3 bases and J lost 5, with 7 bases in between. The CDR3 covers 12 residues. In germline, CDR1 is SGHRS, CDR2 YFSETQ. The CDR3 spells CASSSGLDTQYF. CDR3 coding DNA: TGCGCCAGCAGCTCGGGACTAGATACGCAGTATTTT.

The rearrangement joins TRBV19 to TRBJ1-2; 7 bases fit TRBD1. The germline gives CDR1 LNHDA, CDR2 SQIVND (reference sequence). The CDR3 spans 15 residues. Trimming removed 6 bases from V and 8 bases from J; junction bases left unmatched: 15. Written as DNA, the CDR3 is TGTGCCAGTAGGCGACAGGGACCAACTTCTAAGGGCTACACCTTC. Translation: CASRRQGPTSKGYTF.

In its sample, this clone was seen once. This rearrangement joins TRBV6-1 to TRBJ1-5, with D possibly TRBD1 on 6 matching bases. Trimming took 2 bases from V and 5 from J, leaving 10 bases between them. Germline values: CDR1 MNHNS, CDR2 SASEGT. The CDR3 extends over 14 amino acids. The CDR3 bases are TGTGCCAGCAGTGAAACATACAGGGATCAGCCCCAGCATTTT. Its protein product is CASSETYRDQPQHF.

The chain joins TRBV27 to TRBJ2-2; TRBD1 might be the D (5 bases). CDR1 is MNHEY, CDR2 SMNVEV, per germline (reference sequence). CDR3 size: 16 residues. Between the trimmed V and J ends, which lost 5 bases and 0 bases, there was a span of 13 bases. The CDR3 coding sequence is TGTGCCAGCAGTACGTCAGACAGCGCGAACACCGGGGAGCTGTTTTTT. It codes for CASSTSDSANTGELFF.

The CDR3 loop reads CASSPPGGGYTF. In nucleotides, the CDR3 is TGTGCCAGCAGCCCCCCGGGGGGAGGCTACACCTTC. This chain connects TRBV3-1 (or the pseudogene TRBV3-2) to TRBJ1-2; perhaps TRBD1 as D (5 bases). Germline assignment: CDR1 LGHDT and CDR2 YNNKEL (reference sequence). Deletions cut 4 bases from V and 8 bases from J, with 11 bases between. The CDR3 runs 12 residues.

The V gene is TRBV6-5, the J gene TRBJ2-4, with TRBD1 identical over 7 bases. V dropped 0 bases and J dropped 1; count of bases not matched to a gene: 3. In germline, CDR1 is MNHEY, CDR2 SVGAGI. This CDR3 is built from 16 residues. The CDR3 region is CASSYSGGLAKNIQYF. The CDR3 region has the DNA TGTGCCAGCAGTTACTCAGGGGGCCTGGCCAAAAACATTCAGTACTTC.

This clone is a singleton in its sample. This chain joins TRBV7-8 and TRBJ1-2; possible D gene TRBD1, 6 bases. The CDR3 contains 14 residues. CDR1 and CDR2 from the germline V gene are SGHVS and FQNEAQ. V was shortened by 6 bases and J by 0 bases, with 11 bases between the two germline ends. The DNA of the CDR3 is TGTGCCAGCAGTTGGGGACACTCTAACTATGGCTACACCTTC. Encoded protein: CASSWGHSNYGYTF.

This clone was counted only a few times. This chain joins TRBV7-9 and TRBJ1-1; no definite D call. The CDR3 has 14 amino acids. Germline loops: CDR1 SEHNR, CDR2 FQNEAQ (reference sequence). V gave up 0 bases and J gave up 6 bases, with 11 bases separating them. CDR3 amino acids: CASSLASSSPEAFF. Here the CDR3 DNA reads TGTGCCAGCAGCTTAGCTTCGAGTTCCCCTGAAGCTTTCTTT.